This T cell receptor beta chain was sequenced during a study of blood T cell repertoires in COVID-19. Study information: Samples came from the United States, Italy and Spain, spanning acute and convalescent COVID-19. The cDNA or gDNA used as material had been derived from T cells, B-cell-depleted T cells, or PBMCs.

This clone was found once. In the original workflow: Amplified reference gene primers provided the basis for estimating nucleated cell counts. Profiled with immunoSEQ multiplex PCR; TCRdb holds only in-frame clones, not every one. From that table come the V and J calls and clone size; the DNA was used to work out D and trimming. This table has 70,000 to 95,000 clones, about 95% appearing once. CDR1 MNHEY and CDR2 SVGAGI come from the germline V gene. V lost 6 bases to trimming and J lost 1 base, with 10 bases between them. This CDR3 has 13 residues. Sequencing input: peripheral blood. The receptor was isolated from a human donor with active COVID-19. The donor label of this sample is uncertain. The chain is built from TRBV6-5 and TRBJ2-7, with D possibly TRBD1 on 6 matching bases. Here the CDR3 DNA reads TGTGCCAGCAGGTATACAGGGTCCTACGAGCAGTACTTC. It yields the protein CASRYTGSYEQYF.